The present TCR beta chain was sequenced within a study of T cell repertoires in cytomegalovirus infection. Study information: Recently described HLA-C-restricted plus well-studied HLA-B-restricted CMV epitopes were used.

One entry per CDR3 protein results from TCRdb running MiXCR on the reads. The sample lists around 900,000 distinct CDR3 sequences; approximately 31% were seen once. This clonotype was recorded a few times. What it recognizes is unknown. Germline assignment: CDR1 DFQATT and CDR2 SNEGSKA (reference sequence). J was trimmed by 0 bases and V by 1 base; bases with no gene match: 11. CDR3 length: 17 residues. The rearrangement uses TRBV20-1 and TRBJ1-1; 7 bases map to TRBD1. The sequenced sample was cultured CD8+ T cells from PBMCs, obtained from culture after CMV antigen stimulation. This receptor was taken from a human donor in good health (CMV status not recorded). Some clones in this sample may be carry-over from other donors' samples. The CDR3 protein is CSARATGSVWLNTEAFF. For the CDR3, the DNA is TGCAGTGCTAGAGCGACAGGGAGTGTATGGCTGAACACTGAAGCTTTCTTT.